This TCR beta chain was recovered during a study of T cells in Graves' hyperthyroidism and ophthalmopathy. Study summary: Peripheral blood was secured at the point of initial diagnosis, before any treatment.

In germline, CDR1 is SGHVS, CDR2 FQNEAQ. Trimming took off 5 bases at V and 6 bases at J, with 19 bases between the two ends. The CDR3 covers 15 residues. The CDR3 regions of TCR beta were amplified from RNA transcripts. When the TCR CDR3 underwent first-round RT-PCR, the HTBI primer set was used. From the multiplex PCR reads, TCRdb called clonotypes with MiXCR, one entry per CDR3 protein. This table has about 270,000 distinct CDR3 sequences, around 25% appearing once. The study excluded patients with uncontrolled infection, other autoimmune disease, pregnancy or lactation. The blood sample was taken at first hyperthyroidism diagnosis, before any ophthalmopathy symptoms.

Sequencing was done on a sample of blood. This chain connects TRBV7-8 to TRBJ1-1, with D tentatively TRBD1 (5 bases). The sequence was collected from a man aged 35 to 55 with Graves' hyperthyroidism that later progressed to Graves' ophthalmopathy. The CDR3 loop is CASSQALRRAPEAFF. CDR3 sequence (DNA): TGTGCCAGCAGCCAAGCGTTACGCAGGGCCCCTGAAGCTTTCTTT. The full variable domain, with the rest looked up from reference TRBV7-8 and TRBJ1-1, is GAGVSQSPRYKVAKRGQDVALRCDPISGHVSLFWYQQALGQGPEFLTYFQNEAQLDKSGLPSDRFFAERPEGSVSTLKIQRTQQEDSAVYLCASSQALRRAPEAFFGQGTRLTVV.